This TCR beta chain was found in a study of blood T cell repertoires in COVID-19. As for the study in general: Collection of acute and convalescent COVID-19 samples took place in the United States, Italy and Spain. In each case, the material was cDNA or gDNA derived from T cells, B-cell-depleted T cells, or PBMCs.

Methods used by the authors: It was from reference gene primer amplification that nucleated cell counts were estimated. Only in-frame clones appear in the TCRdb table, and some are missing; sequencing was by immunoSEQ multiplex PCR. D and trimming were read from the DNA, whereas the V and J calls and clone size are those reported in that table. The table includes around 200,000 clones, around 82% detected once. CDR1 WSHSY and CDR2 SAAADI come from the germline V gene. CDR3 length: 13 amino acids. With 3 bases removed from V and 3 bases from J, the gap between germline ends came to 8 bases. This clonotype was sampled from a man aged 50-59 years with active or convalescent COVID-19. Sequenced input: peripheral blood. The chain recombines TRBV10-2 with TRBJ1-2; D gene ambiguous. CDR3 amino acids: CASSENSYYGYTF. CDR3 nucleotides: TGCGCCAGCAGTGAAAACAGTTACTATGGCTACACCTTC.